This T cell receptor (beta chain) was sequenced for a study of T cell repertoires in cytomegalovirus infection. Overall study context: It can be stated that public TCR beta signatures indicated CMV infection as well as a matching HLA type. Points from the study as a whole: Within the response measured ex vivo, HLA-C-restricted CMV-specific TCR beta clonotypes were dominant. Carriers of CMV and the relevant HLA type were discriminated by public TCR beta frequency.

Many counts were recorded for this clonotype. Its specificity is unknown. TCRdb redid the calling of the reads with MiXCR, one entry per CDR3 protein. The profile covers tens of thousands of distinct CDR3 sequences, with approximately 19% appearing a single time and about 48% taken by the ten largest. Deletions cut 5 bases from V and 8 bases from J, with 16 bases between. The CDR3 is 14 amino acids. Here the sequenced sample was CD8+ T cells from cultured PBMCs, taken from culture after CMV antigen stimulation. V usage is TRBV12-3 or TRBV12-4 and J usage is TRBJ2-4, with D maybe TRBD2 (6 bases). The TCR originated in a human donor in good health (CMV status not recorded). Some clones in this sample may be carry-over from other donors' samples. Here the CDR3 DNA reads TGTGCCAGCAGTCGGGACTCCGGGGCAGACATTCAGTACTTC. This translates into CASSRDSGADIQYF.